The 16 T cell receptor beta chains below were found in one sample sequenced in a study of cytotoxic CD8 clonotypes in ibrutinib-treated CLL. Sequencing was performed with immunoSEQ multiplex PCR; in TCRdb, only in-frame clones are kept and a portion is missing. This repertoire shows some 140,000 clones, about 80% found once; its top ten account for around 13%. The sample here was PBMCs, taken after 12 months of ibrutinib treatment. The receptors derive from a human donor with chronic lymphocytic leukemia.

V gene TRBV20-1 combines with J gene TRBJ1-6, with a possible D match to TRBD1 (6 bases). The CDR3 is 11 amino acids. V lost 7 bases and J 14 bases, leaving 15 bases between the germline ends. Looked up from germline, CDR1 is DFQATT and CDR2 is SNEGSKA (reference sequence). The CDR3 DNA reads as TGCAGTGTTAAGGACAGAGGGGCCCTCCACTTT. The encoded protein is CSVKDRGALHF.

This clone has a single count. The J gene is TRBJ2-2, the V gene TRBV30, with 7 nucleotides matching TRBD2. J was trimmed by 6 bases and V by 5 bases; bases with no gene match: 0. CDR1 is GTSNPN, CDR2 SVGIG, per germline (reference sequence). This CDR3 has 11 residues. CDR3 region: CAWGRAGELFF. CDR3 nucleotide sequence: TGTGCCTGGGGGAGGGCCGGGGAGCTGTTTTTT.

The J gene is TRBJ1-2, the V gene TRBV5-4; a weak D match, TRBD1 (5 bases). Germline values: CDR1 SGHNT, CDR2 YYREEE (reference sequence). Trimming removed 0 bases from V and 4 bases from J, with 10 bases in between. The CDR3 consists of 14 residues. CDR3: CASSLGGVGYGYTF. Here the CDR3 DNA reads TGTGCCAGCAGCTTGGGGGGGGTCGGCTATGGCTACACCTTC.

This rearrangement joins TRBV19 to TRBJ1-2; D is perhaps TRBD1 (6 bases). The CDR3 contains 14 residues. Germline values: CDR1 LNHDA, CDR2 SQIVND (reference sequence). V was cut by 7 bases and J by 8 bases, with 20 bases left in between. DNA for the CDR3: TGTGCCAGTACCCTCCTCGGGGGCGGAGGGGGCTACACCTTC. Its protein product is CASTLLGGGGGYTF.

This clone turned up a few times. The V and J genes are TRBV5-8 and TRBJ1-2; a possible D gene is TRBD1 (5 bases). The CDR3 totals 15 residues. The V and J ends lost 4 bases and 4 bases respectively, with 17 bases between them. Germline CDR1 SGHTS, CDR2 YDEGEE. The DNA of the CDR3 is TGTGCCAGCAGCCAACAGGTGCTTAAGGGCTATGGCTACACCTTC. It translates to CASSQQVLKGYGYTF.

This clone turned up a few times. This chain joins TRBV19 and TRBJ2-1; D gene uncertain. The germline V and J ends were trimmed by 4 bases and 1 base, with 8 bases remaining between them. Germline V gives CDR1 LNHDA, CDR2 SQIVND (reference sequence). The CDR3 contains 14 residues. CDR3 sequence (DNA): TGTGCCAGTAGTACCCAATCTTCCTACAATGAGCAGTTCTTC. Translating gives CASSTQSSYNEQFF.

The rearrangement joins TRBV5-6 to TRBJ1-2; unclear D gene. Germline loops: CDR1 SGHDT, CDR2 YYEEEE. V was pared by 0 bases and J by 5 bases, with 14 bases between. The CDR3 runs to 15 residues. This chain's CDR3 is CASSLELGRSYGYTF. The CDR3 region has the DNA TGTGCCAGCAGCTTGGAACTCGGACGGAGTTATGGCTACACCTTC.

This chain joins TRBV5-1 and TRBJ1-1, with D unclear. V lost 2 bases, J lost 2 bases, and 13 bases lay in between. The CDR3 consists of 15 residues. Germline assignment: CDR1 SGHRS and CDR2 YFSETQ. CDR3 sequence: CASSLLWLGNTEAFF. For the CDR3, the DNA is TGCGCCAGCAGCTTATTGTGGCTGGGAAACACTGAAGCTTTCTTT.

J is TRBJ1-2 and V is TRBV6-6; D might be TRBD1 (6 bases). Germline values: CDR1 MNHNY, CDR2 SVGAGI (reference sequence). The CDR3 loop spans 14 amino acids. The V gene lost 3 bases and the J gene lost 8 bases, with 16 bases spanning the gap. For the CDR3, the DNA is TGTGCCAGCAGTTATACCGACAGGTCGGAGGGCTACACCTTC. It specifies CASSYTDRSEGYTF.

V usage is TRBV5-1 and J usage is TRBJ2-1, with TRBD1 matching 9 bases. Germline CDR1 SGHRS, CDR2 YFSETQ. The CDR3 has 15 residues. V lost 6 bases, J lost 6 bases, and 10 bases stayed unmatched. The CDR3 DNA sequence: TGCGCCAGCAAATACGTTCCGGGACAGGGCAATGAGCAGTTCTTC. Protein: CASKYVPGQGNEQFF.

The rearrangement joins TRBV2 to TRBJ2-1, with 8 bases identical to TRBD1. This CDR3 is built from 14 residues. V was clipped by 4 bases and J by 3 bases; unmatched bases: 2. Germline V gene sequence: CDR1 SNHLY, CDR2 FYNNEI. CDR3 sequence: CASSGDRSYNEQFF. The CDR3 DNA reads as TGTGCCAGCAGTGGGGACAGGAGCTACAATGAGCAGTTCTTC.

The chain is built from TRBV10-3 and TRBJ2-1, with no clear D. Germline CDR1 and CDR2: ENHRY and SYGVKD. Trimming removed 5 bases from V and 1 base from J, with 6 bases in between. The length of the CDR3 is 13 residues. CDR3 residues: CAISMTSYNEQFF. CDR3 sequence (DNA): TGTGCCATCAGTATGACATCCTACAATGAGCAGTTCTTC.

This chain joins TRBV29-1 and TRBJ2-7; D is unresolved. Germline V gene sequence: CDR1 SQVTM, CDR2 ANQGSEA. The length of the CDR3 is 11 residues. Trimming cost V 2 bases and J 6 bases, with 8 bases left between them. The CDR3 nucleotides read TGCAGCGTTGAATCCCTCGGCGAGCAGTACTTC. This encodes CSVESLGEQYF.

The chain couples TRBV28 to TRBJ2-2, with TRBD1 identical over 9 bases. The trim removed 0 bases at V and 4 bases at J, leaving 3 bases unmatched. The CDR3 length is 16 residues. The germline CDR1 and CDR2 sequences are MDHEN and SYDVKM. CDR3 DNA: TGTGCCAGCAGTTTATGGGGGACAGGGACCACCGGGGAGCTGTTTTTT. As protein: CASSLWGTGTTGELFF. The whole variable domain, remainder taken from reference TRBV28 and TRBJ2-2, is DVKVTQSSRYLVKRTGEKVFLECVQDMDHENMFWYRQDPGLGLRLIYFSYDVKMKEKGDIPEGYSVSREKKERFSLILESASTNQTSMYLCASSLWGTGTTGELFFGEGSRLTVL.

The table lists this clone with a few counts. The CDR3 region is CASSQGTGGSGGYTF. CDR3 nucleotides: TGCGCCAGCAGCCAAGGAACAGGGGGCTCGGGTGGCTACACCTTC. This rearrangement joins TRBV4-3 to TRBJ1-2; TRBD1 matches 9 bases. V was pared by 1 base and J by 7 bases, with 7 bases of the junction left unmatched. This CDR3 has 15 residues. CDR1 LGHNA and CDR2 YSLEER come from the germline V gene.

The chain carries TRBV18 and TRBJ1-2; D is unresolved. V was cut by 0 bases and J by 11 bases, with 10 bases left in between. Germline V gives CDR1 KGHSH, CDR2 LQKENI. This CDR3 region has 12 residues. The DNA for the CDR3 is TGTGCCAGCTCACCACCGGAGGGAAGGTACACCTTC. It encodes CASSPPEGRYTF. The full variable domain, rest sourced from reference TRBV18 and TRBJ1-2, is NAGVMQNPRHLVRRRGQEARLRCSPMKGHSHVYWYRQLPEEGLKFMVYLQKENIIDESGMPKERFSAEFPKEGPSILRIQQVVRGDSAAYFCASSPPEGRYTFGSGTRLTVV.